This T cell receptor (beta chain) was retrieved from a study of T cell responses to AZD1222 COVID-19 vaccine. Clones were sequenced by immunoSEQ multiplex PCR, and TCRdb holds only the in-frame ones, with some missing. In the table there are about 150,000 clones, approximately 90% of which are singletons. The CDR3 sequence is 12 residues long. The sample here was peripheral blood, taken on day 0 of AZD1222 vaccination. The chain is built from TRBV21-1 and TRBJ2-7. TRBV21-1 is given as a pseudogene. The sequence was collected from an adult in good health. The chain's CDR3 is CASSQTFYEQYF. The DNA for the CDR3 is TGTGCCAGCAGCCAAACCTTCTACGAGCAGTACTTC.